The present entry profiles one T cell receptor beta chain with its context. The target antigen is unknown. This entry belongs to a study of cytomegalovirus exposure and HLA in healthy donors. The CDR3 length is 14 residues. Germline values: CDR1 MDHEN, CDR2 SYDVKM. The V segment lost 3 bases and the J segment 5 bases; nucleotides outside the gene matches: 4. PCR used 60 Vbeta primers and 13 Jbeta primers. Using immunoSEQ multiplex PCR, the repertoire was profiled, and TCRdb retains in-frame clones only, with some absent. The top ten hold approximately 8.3% of the sample, which has roughly 190,000 clones, 12% seen once. Whole-study findings and limits: Evidence from a later analysis indicated that most CMV-associated TCR beta chains looked HLA-restricted.

This chain connects TRBV28 to TRBJ1-3; 7 bases are a match to TRBD1. The sequence came from a man aged 45-60 years in good health and CMV-seropositive. Sequencing was performed on PBMCs. CDR3 nucleotides: TGTGCCAGCAGTTTCCAGGGACAGCGAAACACCATATATTTT. Translated, it gives CASSFQGQRNTIYF.